This T cell receptor beta chain was recorded in a study of blood T cell repertoires in COVID-19. Background on the study: Nucleic acid was either cDNA or gDNA, and it came from T cells, B-cell-depleted T cells, or PBMCs.

With 5 bases clipped from V and 4 bases from J, the junction kept 10 bases outside the gene matches. CDR1 is SGHNT and CDR2 is YENEEA in the germline V gene. The CDR3 has 15 amino acids. How the authors handled the data: Amplification with reference gene primers provided the estimates of nucleated cell counts. Using immunoSEQ multiplex PCR, the repertoire was profiled, and TCRdb retains in-frame clones only, with some absent. The V and J calls and clone size come from that table; D and trimming were worked out from the DNA. This table has 68,000 or so clones, approximately 90% appearing once. Enrollment of patients from Seattle took place during active infection, with longitudinal follow-up.

The receptor comes from a woman in her 50s with COVID-19, enrolled during active disease. The chain links TRBV11-3 to TRBJ2-7; TRBD1 aligns across 8 bases. The sequencing sample was made of peripheral blood. The CDR3 nucleotides read TGTGCCAGCAGCCCCCGGGACAGGACAATTTACGAGCAGTACTTC. Protein sequence: CASSPRDRTIYEQYF. Complete variable domain (other parts from reference TRBV11-3 and TRBJ2-7): EAGVVQSPRYKIIEKKQPVAFWCNPISGHNTLYWYLQNLGQGPELLIRYENEEAVDDSQLPKDRFSAERLKGVDSTLKIQPAELGDSAVYLCASSPRDRTIYEQYFGPGTRLTVT.